The 6 T cell receptor beta chains presented below share a single source sample, sequenced in a study of blood T cell repertoires in COVID-19. The table came from immunoSEQ multiplex PCR; TCRdb's copy has only in-frame clones and leaves some out. The sample includes about 200,000 clones, around 88% of them seen just once. The specimen sequenced was PBMCs or T cells enriched from blood (not recorded which). These receptors came from a woman under 40 who had been exposed to COVID-19.

This chain connects TRBV6-1 to TRBJ2-1, with a weak D call TRBD2 (5 bases). This CDR3 contains 16 residues. V was shortened by 2 bases and J by 0 bases, with 11 bases between the two germline ends. CDR1 and CDR2 from the germline V gene are MNHNS and SASEGT. The CDR3 sequence: CASSEWQRSSYNEQFF. The CDR3 DNA sequence: TGTGCCAGCAGTGAATGGCAGCGGAGCTCCTACAATGAGCAGTTCTTC.

The chain employs TRBV5-1 and TRBJ1-4; 9 positions agree with TRBD1. J lost 7 bases, V lost 0 bases, and 10 bases had no gene match. Per the germline V gene, CDR1 is SGHRS and CDR2 is YFSETQ. This CDR3 is 17 amino acids long. The CDR3 region has the DNA TGCGCCAGCAGCTTGGACGGGACAGGGAGGTTGGGTGAAAAACTGTTTTTT. Translated: CASSLDGTGRLGEKLFF.

The chain combines TRBV28 with TRBJ1-2, with a tentative D call TRBD1 (6 bases). V was pared by 6 bases and J by 7 bases, with 12 bases between. This CDR3 region has 12 residues. Germline V gene sequence: CDR1 MDHEN, CDR2 SYDVKM. The CDR3 DNA reads as TGTGCCAGCAGCCAGTACAGGGTTGGCTACACCTTC. Translation: CASSQYRVGYTF.

The J gene is TRBJ2-3, the V gene TRBV5-8, with a tentative D call TRBD2 (6 bases). The CDR3 runs 17 residues. Per germline, CDR1 SGHTS and CDR2 YDEGEE. V shed 3 bases and J shed 0 bases, with 17 bases lying between them. The CDR3 coding sequence is TGTGCCAGCAGCTCCGCCCGGGAGACCACTAGCACAGATACGCAGTATTTT. It yields the protein CASSSARETTSTDTQYF.

The V and J genes are TRBV11-2 and TRBJ2-3; a possible D gene is TRBD1 (6 bases). Germline CDR1 SGHAT, CDR2 FQNNGV. V was shortened by 4 bases and J by 0 bases, with 11 bases between the two germline ends. There are 15 residues in the CDR3. Here the CDR3 DNA reads TGTGCCAGCAGCTACGCAGGGGAGAGCACAGATACGCAGTATTTT. Amino acid sequence: CASSYAGESTDTQYF.

V gene TRBV6-5 combines with J gene TRBJ1-5; D ambiguous. Germline V lookup: CDR1 MNHEY, CDR2 SVGAGI. Trimming shortened V by 0 bases and J by 5 bases, and 8 bases separated the two germline ends. The CDR3 sequence is 14 residues long. The CDR3 DNA is TGTGCCAGCAGTTACTCACGAGATTATCAGCCCCAGCATTTT. Protein sequence: CASSYSRDYQPQHF.